The 16 T cell receptor beta chains listed next were all sequenced from one sample in a study of CD8 T cells in Susac syndrome. Random hexamers served to reverse transcribe roughly 0.5 to 1 ug RNA. From the immunoSEQ multiplex PCR reads, TCRdb called clonotypes with MiXCR, one entry per CDR3 protein. Of roughly 130,000 distinct CDR3 sequences detected, just under 95% appear once; the ten largest clones hold 0.28%. The specimen was CD8+ T cells from PBMCs. The source of these receptors is a human donor with Susac syndrome.

The CDR3 is CSVTGDYTEAFF. The CDR3 bases are TGCAGCGTTACAGGGGACTACACTGAAGCTTTCTTT. This chain uses TRBV29-1 with TRBJ1-1, with TRBD1 matching 7 bases. The CDR3 spans 12 residues. Germline V lookup: CDR1 SQVTM, CDR2 ANQGSEA. V lost 5 bases and J lost 3; bases outside the gene matches: 3.

The rearrangement joins TRBV4-1 to TRBJ2-7, with D perhaps given as TRBD1 or TRBD2 (5 bases each). Germline loops: CDR1 MGHRA, CDR2 YSYEKL. Trimming shortened V by 3 bases and J by 2 bases, and 11 bases separated the two germline ends. The CDR3 is made up of 14 amino acids. The CDR3 reads CASSHGTAAYEQYF. The CDR3, as DNA: TGCGCCAGCAGCCATGGGACGGCAGCCTACGAGCAGTACTTC.

The V and J genes are TRBV2 and TRBJ2-2; TRBD1 agrees at 7 bases. The CDR3 spans 15 residues. Trimming cost V 6 bases and J 6 bases; bases outside gene matches: 10. CDR1 and CDR2 from the germline V gene are SNHLY and FYNNEI. CDR3 sequence reads: CASSETGSISGELFF. The DNA of the CDR3 is TGTGCCAGCAGCGAGACAGGGAGTATCTCCGGGGAGCTGTTTTTT.

The chain carries TRBV29-1 and TRBJ1-2; no clear D gene. The CDR3 loop spans 10 amino acids. Per germline, CDR1 SQVTM and CDR2 ANQGSEA. Deletions cut 4 bases from V and 8 bases from J, with 8 bases between. The CDR3 protein is CSVVLDGYTF. DNA for the CDR3: TGCAGCGTTGTTCTTGACGGCTACACCTTC. The full variable domain, completed using reference TRBV29-1 and TRBJ1-2, is SAVISQKPSRDICQRGTSLTIQCQVDSQVTMMFWYRQQPGQSLTLIATANQGSEATYESGFVIDKFPISRPNLTFSTLTVSNMSPEDSSIYLCSVVLDGYTFGSGTRLTVV.

Here the CDR3 reads CATSREAAAGGRDEQFF. The CDR3, as DNA: TGTGCCACCAGCAGAGAGGCGGCAGCGGGGGGGCGGGATGAGCAGTTCTTC. The chain uses TRBV15 and TRBJ2-1; TRBD2 aligns across 10 bases. The CDR3 is made up of 17 amino acids. V trimming: 0 bases; J trimming: 8 bases; junction bases outside the gene matches: 10. The germline CDR1 and CDR2 sequences are LNHNV and YYDKDF (reference sequence).

This chain joins TRBV4-1 and TRBJ1-3; no firm D call. Germline V lookup: CDR1 MGHRA, CDR2 YSYEKL. CDR3 size: 15 residues. V lost 0 bases, J lost 1 base, and 7 bases lay in between. The CDR3 sequence is CASSQELESGNTIYF. CDR3 in DNA: TGCGCCAGCAGCCAAGAGTTGGAATCTGGAAACACCATATATTTT.

The V call is TRBV6-2 or TRBV6-3, the J call TRBJ1-1, with unresolved D. Germline V CDR1 and CDR2: MNHEY, SVGEGT. Trimming removed 5 bases from V and 1 base from J, with 8 bases in between. The CDR3 covers 13 residues. CDR3 sequence reads: CASSRYSNTEAFF. CDR3 nucleotide sequence: TGTGCCAGCAGTAGGTATTCGAACACTGAAGCTTTCTTT.

This clonotype has only one observation. This sequence joins TRBV29-1 and TRBJ1-1; D not certain. Germline V gives CDR1 SQVTM, CDR2 ANQGSEA. The CDR3 extends over 13 amino acids. V shed 3 bases and J shed 5 bases, with 13 bases lying between them. CDR3: CSVDGRGGTEAFF. The CDR3 DNA is TGCAGCGTTGACGGTCGGGGTGGGACTGAAGCTTTCTTT.

V gene TRBV29-1 combines with J gene TRBJ2-1; D is undetermined. Germline CDR1 is SQVTM and CDR2 is ANQGSEA. The CDR3 loop spans 10 amino acids. The V and J ends lost 4 bases and 6 bases respectively, with 4 bases between them. The CDR3 here is CSVALNEQFF. Written as DNA, the CDR3 is TGCAGCGTTGCCCTCAATGAGCAGTTCTTC.

The chain carries TRBV29-1 and TRBJ1-2; tentatively, D is TRBD1 (6 bases). V was pared by 3 bases and J by 0 bases, with 11 bases between. Germline CDR1 SQVTM, CDR2 ANQGSEA. CDR3 size: 14 residues. The CDR3 DNA is TGCAGCGTTGACGGTGGACAGACTAACTATGGCTACACCTTC. Protein: CSVDGGQTNYGYTF.

V and J are TRBV29-1 and TRBJ2-2, with 12 positions matching TRBD2. From germline, CDR1 is SQVTM and CDR2 ANQGSEA. CDR3 length: 21 amino acids. V shed 4 bases, J shed 1 base, and the junction held 19 bases outside the gene matches. The DNA for the CDR3 is TGCAGCGTTGGAGTATCGGGGGCAAGGACTAGCGGGGAGATGAACACCGGGGAGCTGTTTTTT. This encodes CSVGVSGARTSGEMNTGELFF.

This chain connects TRBV27 to TRBJ1-6; a weak D match, TRBD1 (6 bases). Trimming took 6 bases from V and 5 from J, leaving 17 bases between them. Per the germline V gene, CDR1 is MNHEY and CDR2 is SMNVEV (reference sequence). CDR3 size: 16 residues. The CDR3 reads CASRVGQGINNSPLHF. CDR3 DNA: TGTGCCAGCAGGGTGGGGCAGGGGATAAATAATTCACCCCTCCACTTT.

Written as DNA, the CDR3 is TGTGCCATCAGAGTGGGCCGGAACACTGAAGCTTTCTTT. This encodes CAIRVGRNTEAFF. This rearrangement joins TRBV2 to TRBJ1-1; D gene uncertain. The CDR3 loop spans 13 amino acids. Trimming stripped 10 bases from V and 1 base from J, with 13 bases between. Germline lookup yields CDR1 SNHLY and CDR2 FYNNEI.

The chain uses TRBV12-3 or TRBV12-4 and TRBJ2-7, with 7 nucleotides matching TRBD2. This CDR3 contains 12 residues. J lost 3 bases, V lost 6 bases, and 2 bases had no gene match. CDR3 coding DNA: TGTGCCAGCAGCGGGGGGATCTACGAGCAGTACTTC. Translation: CASSGGIYEQYF.

J is TRBJ2-2 and V is TRBV15, with 7 bases aligning to TRBD2. There are 14 residues in the CDR3. From germline, CDR1 is LNHNV and CDR2 YYDKDF (reference sequence). V trimming: 5 bases; J trimming: 5 bases; junction bases outside the gene matches: 5. This chain's CDR3 is CATSRGDVTGELFF. CDR3 in DNA: TGTGCCACCAGCCGGGGGGACGTTACCGGGGAGCTGTTTTTT.

This rearrangement joins TRBV12-3 or TRBV12-4 to TRBJ2-3, with D perhaps TRBD1 or TRBD2 (5 bases each). The length of the CDR3 is 15 residues. V lost 4 bases to trimming and J lost 3 bases, with 14 bases between them. As DNA, the CDR3 is TGTGCCAGCAGTTACCAGGGACGAGAGACAGATACGCAGTATTTT. It specifies CASSYQGRETDTQYF.